These 32 T cell receptor beta chains originate from one sample sequenced in a study of cytotoxic CD8 clonotypes in ibrutinib-treated CLL. Produced via immunoSEQ multiplex PCR; TCRdb's table is partial and in-frame only. The data hold around 300,000 clones, with around four fifths observed a single time. The material sequenced was PBMCs, taken before ibrutinib treatment. The receptor set was obtained from a human donor with chronic lymphocytic leukemia.

This chain connects TRBV28 to TRBJ1-5; 8 bases fit TRBD1. V was pared by 6 bases and J by 7 bases, with 26 bases of the junction left unmatched. The CDR3 has 20 amino acids. Germline CDR1 and CDR2: MDHEN and SYDVKM. The CDR3 bases are TGTGCCAGCAGCCGACCCCCGGACAGGGTGTTCGTTCGCCCGGGGCAGCCCCAGCATTTT. Encoded protein: CASSRPPDRVFVRPGQPQHF.

This clone was picked up a small number of times. The chain recombines TRBV4-2 with TRBJ2-1; 10 bases map to TRBD2. This CDR3 has 20 amino acids. J was trimmed by 4 bases and V by 1 base; bases with no gene match: 16. In germline, CDR1 is LGHNA, CDR2 YNFKEQ. The CDR3 region has the DNA TGTGCCAGCAGCCAAGGGTACCTAGCGGGAGCCAGGGATCCATACAATGAGCAGTTCTTC. Protein: CASSQGYLAGARDPYNEQFF.

The gene calls are TRBV7-2 and TRBJ2-7, with D perhaps matching TRBD2 (5 bases). V was trimmed by 0 bases and J by 2 bases, leaving 8 bases between them. The CDR3 has 14 residues. Germline CDR1 is SGHTA and CDR2 is FQGNSA. The CDR3 DNA sequence: TGTGCCAGCAGCTTAGCCGTGACTACCTACGAGCAGTACTTC. Its protein is CASSLAVTTYEQYF.

The table lists this clone with a few counts. This chain connects TRBV29-1 to TRBJ1-2; D is uncertain. CDR3 length equals 12 residues. V was trimmed by 4 bases and J by 5 bases, leaving 11 bases between them. Germline values: CDR1 SQVTM, CDR2 ANQGSEA. The chain's CDR3 is CSVVTLGYGYTF. CDR3 DNA: TGCAGCGTTGTGACGCTGGGGTATGGCTACACCTTC. The variable domain in full, with the rest retrieved from reference TRBV29-1 and TRBJ1-2, is SAVISQKPSRDICQRGTSLTIQCQVDSQVTMMFWYRQQPGQSLTLIATANQGSEATYESGFVIDKFPISRPNLTFSTLTVSNMSPEDSSIYLCSVVTLGYGYTFGSGTRLTVV.

The chain carries TRBV12-5 and TRBJ2-1, with TRBD2 identical over 10 bases. Germline V gene data show CDR1 as LGHNT and CDR2 as FRNRAP. V shed 0 bases and J 10 bases; nucleotides not matched to a gene: 9. The CDR3 loop spans 16 amino acids. CDR3 sequence: CASGLVAGGPKGEQFF. In DNA form, the CDR3 reads TGTGCTAGTGGTTTGGTAGCGGGAGGGCCGAAGGGGGAGCAGTTCTTC.

The V and J genes are TRBV9 and TRBJ2-1, with 7 nucleotides matching TRBD2. Germline CDR1 and CDR2: SGDLS and YYNGEE. CDR3 length: 16 residues. V gave up 0 bases and J gave up 5 bases; unmatched junction bases: 8. The CDR3 loop reads CASSVGGRGRNNEQFF. The CDR3 region has the DNA TGTGCCAGCAGCGTAGGAGGGCGGGGGAGAAACAATGAGCAGTTCTTC.

The chain links TRBV21-1 to TRBJ1-1. TRBV21-1 is a pseudogene locus. The CDR3 length is 13 residues. CDR3 loop: CASSNWGRTEAFF. The CDR3 region has the DNA TGTGCCAGCAGCAATTGGGGGAGGACTGAAGCTTTCTTT.

The rearrangement uses TRBV5-1 and TRBJ2-7, with 14 bases identical to TRBD2. The germline CDR1 and CDR2 sequences are SGHRS and YFSETQ. With 3 bases clipped from V and 4 bases from J, the junction kept 3 bases outside the gene matches. This CDR3 is built from 15 residues. CDR3 protein: CASSSGLAGGYEQYF. CDR3 nucleotides: TGCGCCAGCAGCTCCGGACTAGCGGGAGGTTACGAGCAGTACTTC.

The chain joins TRBV4-3 to TRBJ1-2; D uncertain. Germline V gene lookup returns CDR1 LGHNA and CDR2 YSLEER. The CDR3 spans 16 residues. With 0 bases removed from V and 8 bases from J, the gap between germline ends came to 19 bases. The CDR3 DNA is TGCGCCAGCAGCCAAGACGTGGCAGTGGCTAGATCGGGCTACACCTTC. Protein product: CASSQDVAVARSGYTF.

The V call is TRBV6-4, the J call TRBJ2-1; the match to TRBD2 covers 9 bases. This CDR3 has 16 residues. V lost 5 bases and J lost 3; bases outside the gene matches: 8. Germline lookup yields CDR1 MRHNA and CDR2 SNTAGT. Here the CDR3 reads CASSHPEREDYNEQFF. The DNA of the CDR3 is TGTGCCAGCAGTCACCCGGAGCGGGAGGACTACAATGAGCAGTTCTTC.

The chain couples TRBV4-3 to TRBJ1-2; D uncertain. There are 15 residues in the CDR3. V was pared by 2 bases and J by 1 base, with 11 bases between. CDR1 and CDR2 (germline): LGHNA, YSLEER. CDR3 region: CASSQNILVNYGYTF. CDR3 DNA: TGCGCCAGCAGCCAAAACATTCTAGTTAACTATGGCTACACCTTC.

V and J are TRBV6-5 and TRBJ1-5; no firm D call. CDR1 and CDR2 from the germline V gene are MNHEY and SVGAGI. This CDR3 is 12 amino acids long. The V end lost 2 bases, the J end lost 7 bases, and 6 bases lay between the germline ends. The CDR3 DNA is TGTGCCAGCAGTTACGACCTACAGCCCCAGCATTTT. Translated, it gives CASSYDLQPQHF.

This clone was counted a few times. The chain joins TRBV4-1 to TRBJ2-2, with 10 bases fitting TRBD2. Losses at the gene ends were 0 bases for V and 2 bases for J; bases not matched to a gene: 6. This CDR3 region has 18 residues. From germline, CDR1 is MGHRA and CDR2 YSYEKL. The CDR3 loop is CASSQDWLAGDNTGELFF. The DNA of the CDR3 is TGCGCCAGCAGCCAAGATTGGCTAGCGGGAGATAACACCGGGGAGCTGTTTTTT.

The chain has TRBV12-5 and TRBJ2-3; TRBD2 agrees at 9 bases. The CDR3 consists of 18 residues. Germline V gives CDR1 LGHNT, CDR2 FRNRAP. J was trimmed by 1 base and V by 0 bases; bases with no gene match: 8. The CDR3 DNA reads as TGTGCTAGTGGTTTGGTACCGCCTAGCGGGGATGGCACAGATACGCAGTATTTT. Translation gives CASGLVPPSGDGTDTQYF.

This clone came up a few times. This chain links TRBV9 with TRBJ2-1; 7 nucleotides line up with TRBD2. With V trimmed by 2 bases and J by 3 bases, 5 bases remained unmatched. Germline values: CDR1 SGDLS, CDR2 YYNGEE. This CDR3 spans 15 amino acids. The CDR3 nucleotides read TGTGCCAGCAGCGTTGAAAGCGGGAACTACAATGAGCAGTTCTTC. Translated, it gives CASSVESGNYNEQFF.

The chain is built from TRBV2 and TRBJ2-7; possibly TRBD1 or TRBD2 for D (5 bases each). V was shortened by 4 bases and J by 4 bases, with 11 bases between the two germline ends. Germline V gene data show CDR1 as SNHLY and CDR2 as FYNNEI. There are 13 residues in the CDR3. In DNA form, the CDR3 reads TGTGCCAGCAGTGCCCCCGAGGGGTACGAGCAGTACTTC. As protein: CASSAPEGYEQYF.

The gene calls are TRBV6-1 and TRBJ2-1, with 9 bases fitting TRBD1. Germline V gene sequence: CDR1 MNHNS, CDR2 SASEGT. The CDR3 totals 15 residues. V trimming: 6 bases; J trimming: 10 bases; junction bases outside the gene matches: 13. CDR3 region: CASSEPGTGRGEQFF. In DNA, the CDR3 is TGTGCCAGCAGCGAACCCGGGACAGGGCGCGGGGAGCAGTTCTTC.

The rearrangement uses TRBV27 and TRBJ2-2; D is undetermined. The CDR3 extends over 13 amino acids. Trimming shortened V by 5 bases and J by 5 bases, and 9 bases separated the two germline ends. From germline, CDR1 is MNHEY and CDR2 SMNVEV (reference sequence). The CDR3 nucleotides read TGTGCCAGCAGTCCCGGGTTTACCGGGGAGCTGTTTTTT. This encodes CASSPGFTGELFF.

V usage is TRBV28 and J usage is TRBJ1-1; 9 nucleotides line up with TRBD1. The CDR3 is made up of 13 amino acids. Germline CDR1 MDHEN, CDR2 SYDVKM. V dropped 7 bases and J dropped 5; count of bases not matched to a gene: 5. CDR3 protein: CASMGQGWTEAFF. DNA for the CDR3: TGTGCCAGCATGGGACAGGGTTGGACTGAAGCTTTCTTT.

V and J are TRBV29-1 and TRBJ2-1, with D possibly being TRBD2 (5 bases). V lost 0 bases to trimming and J lost 5 bases, with 11 bases between them. The CDR3 is 14 amino acids. Germline CDR1 reads SQVTM; CDR2 reads ANQGSEA. CDR3 sequence: CSVEDEEDDNEQFF. CDR3 DNA: TGCAGCGTTGAAGATGAGGAGGATGACAATGAGCAGTTCTTC.

The rearrangement links TRBV19 to TRBJ2-7, with D possibly matching TRBD2 (5 bases). Germline V gene data show CDR1 as LNHDA and CDR2 as SQIVND (reference sequence). This CDR3 contains 13 residues. The V gene lost 10 bases and the J gene lost 7 bases, with 20 bases spanning the gap. CDR3 bases: TGTGCCACTTCGACCCGCCTGGGAGAGGAGCAGTACTTC. Protein sequence: CATSTRLGEEQYF.

The chain is built from TRBV11-2 and TRBJ2-1; 9 bases fit TRBD1. V lost 4 bases and J lost 7; bases outside the gene matches: 8. This CDR3 region has 15 residues. The germline V gene has CDR1 SGHAT and CDR2 FQNNGV. The CDR3 protein is CASSSEGTGRNEQFF. The CDR3 DNA follows: TGTGCCAGCAGCTCCGAAGGGACAGGGAGGAATGAGCAGTTCTTC.

V usage is TRBV2 and J usage is TRBJ2-1; D is unresolved. The V and J ends lost 7 bases and 7 bases respectively, with 5 bases between them. The CDR3 is made up of 10 amino acids. Germline lookup yields CDR1 SNHLY and CDR2 FYNNEI. CDR3 coding DNA: TGTGCCAGCACTACTAATGAGCAGTTCTTC. Translated: CASTTNEQFF.

The chain links TRBV25-1 to TRBJ2-2; perhaps TRBD1 as D (6 bases). V shed 9 bases and J shed 6 bases, with 14 bases lying between them. The CDR3 sequence is 13 residues long. The germline V gene encodes CDR1 MGHDK and CDR2 SYGVNS. The CDR3 region is CARCTGPPGELFF. CDR3 DNA: TGTGCCAGGTGCACAGGGCCCCCCGGGGAGCTGTTTTTT. The full variable domain, completed using reference TRBV25-1 and TRBJ2-2, is EADIYQTPRYLVIGTGKKITLECSQTMGHDKMYWYQQDPGMELHLIHYSYGVNSTEKGDLSSESTVSRIRTEHFPLTLESARPSHTSQYLCARCTGPPGELFFGEGSRLTVL.

Written as DNA, the CDR3 is TGTGCCAGCAGTGAAGAAGTCAGTACAGAAGCCAAAAACATTCAGTACTTC. It is translated as CASSEEVSTEAKNIQYF. The V and J genes are TRBV6-1 and TRBJ2-4, with D hard to call. Germline V CDR1 and CDR2: MNHNS, SASEGT. Trimming cost V 1 base and J 0 bases, with 13 bases left between them. CDR3 size: 17 residues.

J is TRBJ2-5 and V is TRBV7-9; no firm D call. The CDR3 length is 14 residues. Trimming cost V 5 bases and J 5 bases, with 15 bases left between them. The germline V gene has CDR1 SEHNR and CDR2 FQNEAQ (reference sequence). The DNA of the CDR3 is TGTGCCAGCAGCCCCTTGGGCCTTTGGGAGACCCAGTACTTC. This encodes CASSPLGLWETQYF.

The chain carries TRBV7-6 and TRBJ2-2; TRBD2 matches 12 bases. CDR3 length: 16 amino acids. Trimming took 5 bases from V and 5 from J; bases not matched to a gene: 6. CDR1 is SGHVS, CDR2 FNYEAQ, per germline. CDR3 protein: CASSPLAGGGTGELFF. CDR3 DNA: TGTGCCAGCAGCCCCCTAGCGGGAGGGGGGACCGGGGAGCTGTTTTTT. The full variable domain, completed using reference TRBV7-6 and TRBJ2-2, is GAGVSQSPRYKVTKRGQDVALRCDPISGHVSLYWYRQALGQGPEFLTYFNYEAQQDKSGLPNDRFSAERPEGSISTLTIQRTEQRDSAMYRCASSPLAGGGTGELFFGEGSRLTVL.

The chain carries TRBV4-3 and TRBJ2-6; the D is unclear. The CDR3 totals 16 residues. V was pared by 5 bases and J by 0 bases, with 11 bases between. Germline V lookup: CDR1 LGHNA, CDR2 YSLEER. The chain's CDR3 is CASSLSQLSGANVLTF. CDR3 coding DNA: TGCGCCAGCAGCTTGTCGCAGCTCTCTGGGGCCAACGTCCTGACTTTC.

Points on this clone: In the same sample, other DNA sequences code for this CDR3. The chain has TRBV30 and TRBJ2-1; D unclear. V was pared by 0 bases and J by 7 bases, with 7 bases between. This CDR3 has 12 amino acids. Germline V lookup: CDR1 GTSNPN, CDR2 SVGIG (reference sequence). This CDR3 reads CAWSVLGNEQFF. In DNA, the CDR3 is TGTGCCTGGAGTGTTCTGGGAAATGAGCAGTTCTTC.

The rearrangement links TRBV28 to TRBJ2-7; 7 bases match TRBD2. Germline V gene sequence: CDR1 MDHEN, CDR2 SYDVKM. The V gene end was trimmed by 3 bases and the J gene end by 2 bases; junction bases not matched to a gene: 10. The CDR3 has 16 amino acids. The CDR3 nucleotides read TGTGCCAGCAGTTTTCCCTTCGAGCGGGGCACCTACGAGCAGTACTTC. Translating gives CASSFPFERGTYEQYF.

The chain is built from TRBV7-9 and TRBJ1-3; D is unresolved. V shed 2 bases and J shed 2 bases, with 7 bases lying between them. Germline V gives CDR1 SEHNR, CDR2 FQNEAQ (reference sequence). The CDR3 runs to 14 residues. CDR3 loop: CASSLMVPGNTIYF. CDR3 DNA: TGTGCCAGCAGCTTAATGGTCCCTGGAAACACCATATATTTT.

The chain carries TRBV9 and TRBJ2-7; D may be TRBD1 (6 bases). CDR1 SGDLS and CDR2 YYNGEE come from the germline V gene. The CDR3 runs to 15 residues. With 1 base removed from V and 0 bases from J, the gap between germline ends came to 11 bases. The chain's CDR3 is CASSVSGTYSYEQYF. As DNA, the CDR3 is TGTGCCAGCAGCGTATCCGGGACATACTCCTACGAGCAGTACTTC.